These 3 T cell receptor beta chains share one sample of origin, sequenced in a study of T cells in Graves' hyperthyroidism and ophthalmopathy. There were TCR beta CDR3 regions amplified from RNA transcripts. The HTBI primer set was used in a first-round RT-PCR of the TCR CDR3. TCRdb re-derived calls from the multiplex PCR reads in MiXCR, one entry per CDR3 protein. This table holds about 590,000 distinct CDR3 sequences, approximately 14% found once. Source material: blood. These receptor sequences come from a woman aged 18-29 years with Graves' ophthalmopathy.

In this sample, this clonotype turned up many times. The V and J genes are TRBV10-3 and TRBJ1-2; no definite D call. Germline V gene lookup returns CDR1 ENHRY and CDR2 SYGVKD. With 3 bases removed from V and 7 bases from J, the gap between germline ends came to 24 bases. The CDR3 sequence is 17 residues long. CDR3 nucleotides: TGTGCCATCAGTGAAGGTGGGCCGAGGACTATCCCGACTGGCTACACCTTC. It codes for CAISEGGPRTIPTGYTF.

This clonotype was picked up many times. The chain recombines TRBV6-1 with TRBJ2-1; 13 bases match TRBD2. V shed 4 bases and J 6 bases; nucleotides not matched to a gene: 6. The CDR3 is made up of 16 amino acids. Germline CDR1 is MNHNS and CDR2 is SASEGT. The CDR3 DNA follows: TGTGCCAGCAGTGGCGGGACTAGCGGGAAGGGCAATGAGCAGTTCTTC. It codes for CASSGGTSGKGNEQFF.

This clonotype was seen many times. This chain joins TRBV20-1 and TRBJ2-3, with 7 bases lining up with TRBD2. With V trimmed by 3 bases and J by 4 bases, 7 bases remained unmatched. Looked up from germline, CDR1 is DFQATT and CDR2 is SNEGSKA (reference sequence). The CDR3 sequence is 14 residues long. The CDR3 here is CSASSGGSADTQYF. The CDR3 bases are TGCAGTGCTAGTTCGGGCGGGAGTGCAGATACGCAGTATTTT.